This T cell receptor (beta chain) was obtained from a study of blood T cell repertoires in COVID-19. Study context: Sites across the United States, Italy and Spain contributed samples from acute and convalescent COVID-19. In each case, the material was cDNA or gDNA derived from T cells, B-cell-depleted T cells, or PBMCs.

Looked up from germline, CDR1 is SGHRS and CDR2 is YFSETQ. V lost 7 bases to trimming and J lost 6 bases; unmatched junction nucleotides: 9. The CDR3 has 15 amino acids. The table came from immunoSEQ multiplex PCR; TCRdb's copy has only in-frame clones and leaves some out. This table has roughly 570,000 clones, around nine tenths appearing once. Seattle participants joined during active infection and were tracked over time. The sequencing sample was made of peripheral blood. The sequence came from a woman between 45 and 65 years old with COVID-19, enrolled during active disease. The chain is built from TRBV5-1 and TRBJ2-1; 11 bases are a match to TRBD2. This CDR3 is CASSTTSGVGNEQFF. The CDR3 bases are TGCGCCAGCTCCACGACTAGCGGGGTAGGCAATGAGCAGTTCTTC.